This T cell receptor beta chain was recovered during a study of T cell responses to AZD1222 COVID-19 vaccine. The J segment lost 2 bases and the V segment lost 4 bases, leaving 2 bases of the junction unmatched. Per germline, CDR1 MGHRA and CDR2 YSYEKL. The CDR3 runs to 13 residues. Sequencing was performed with immunoSEQ multiplex PCR; in TCRdb, only in-frame clones are kept and a portion is missing. The sample gives some 80,000 clones, 80% to 90% of which show up once; around 6.7% is in the top ten. This receptor was taken from an adult in good health. The specimen was peripheral blood, collected on day 0 of AZD1222 vaccination. The chain has TRBV4-1 and TRBJ2-7; 7 bases align to TRBD1. The DNA for the CDR3 is TGCGCCAGCAGCCTGGGACAGACCTACGAGCAGTACTTC. Translated, it gives CASSLGQTYEQYF.